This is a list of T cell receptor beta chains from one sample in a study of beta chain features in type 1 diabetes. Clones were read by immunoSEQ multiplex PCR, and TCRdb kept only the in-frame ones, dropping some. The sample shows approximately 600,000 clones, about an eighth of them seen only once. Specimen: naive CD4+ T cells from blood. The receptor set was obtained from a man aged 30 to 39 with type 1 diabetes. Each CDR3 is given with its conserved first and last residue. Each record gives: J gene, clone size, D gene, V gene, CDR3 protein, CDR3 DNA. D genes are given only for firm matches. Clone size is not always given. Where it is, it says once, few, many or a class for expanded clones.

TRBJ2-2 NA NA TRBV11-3 CASSDHRDTGELFF TGTGCCAGCAGCGATCACAGGGACACCGGGGAGCTGTTTTTT
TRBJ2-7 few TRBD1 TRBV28 CASSLTAAGGEDEQYF TGTGCCAGCAGTTTAACGGCGGCAGGGGGTGAGGACGAGCAGTACTTC
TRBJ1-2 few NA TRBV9 CASSVGHNSGYTF TGTGCCAGCAGCGTGGGACACAACAGTGGCTACACCTTC
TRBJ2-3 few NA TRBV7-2 CASSASGRGTDTQYF TGTGCCAGCAGCGCCTCAGGGCGAGGCACAGATACGCAGTATTTT
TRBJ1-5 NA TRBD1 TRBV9 CASSTRDRGSDQPQHF TGTGCCAGCAGCACGCGGGACAGGGGATCCGATCAGCCCCAGCATTTT
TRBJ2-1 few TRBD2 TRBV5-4 CASSLSLAGSEQFF TGTGCCAGCAGCTTGAGCCTAGCGGGGTCTGAGCAGTTCTTC
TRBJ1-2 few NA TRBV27 CASSSDPLGGYTF TGTGCCAGCAGCTCAGACCCTTTGGGTGGCTACACCTTC
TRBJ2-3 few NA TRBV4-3 CASSQGRALTTTDTQYF TGCGCCAGCAGCCAGGGTAGGGCTTTAACGACCACAGATACGCAGTATTTT
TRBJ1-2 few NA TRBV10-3 CAISLGQGNYGYTF TGTGCCATCAGCCTGGGCCAAGGGAACTATGGCTACACCTTC
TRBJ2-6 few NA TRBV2 CASSQVGSGANVLTF TGTGCCAGCAGCCAAGTGGGGTCCGGGGCCAACGTCCTGACTTTC
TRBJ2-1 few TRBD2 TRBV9 CASSVAIAGGPYNEQFF TGTGCCAGCAGCGTAGCTATAGCGGGGGGCCCCTACAATGAGCAGTTCTTC
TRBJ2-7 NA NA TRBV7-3 CASSLTSDYEQYF TGTGCCAGCAGCTTAACCTCAGACTACGAGCAGTACTTC
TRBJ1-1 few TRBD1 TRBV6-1 CASSPRTGVNTEAFF TGTGCCAGCAGTCCACGGACAGGGGTGAACACTGAAGCTTTCTTT
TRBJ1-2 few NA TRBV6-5 CASSYSSDGGYGYTF TGTGCCAGCAGTTACTCGTCGGACGGAGGTTATGGCTACACCTTC
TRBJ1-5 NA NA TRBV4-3 CASSQATGDNTSPQHF TGCGCCAGCAGCCAGGCTACAGGTGATAATACGTCACCCCAGCATTTT